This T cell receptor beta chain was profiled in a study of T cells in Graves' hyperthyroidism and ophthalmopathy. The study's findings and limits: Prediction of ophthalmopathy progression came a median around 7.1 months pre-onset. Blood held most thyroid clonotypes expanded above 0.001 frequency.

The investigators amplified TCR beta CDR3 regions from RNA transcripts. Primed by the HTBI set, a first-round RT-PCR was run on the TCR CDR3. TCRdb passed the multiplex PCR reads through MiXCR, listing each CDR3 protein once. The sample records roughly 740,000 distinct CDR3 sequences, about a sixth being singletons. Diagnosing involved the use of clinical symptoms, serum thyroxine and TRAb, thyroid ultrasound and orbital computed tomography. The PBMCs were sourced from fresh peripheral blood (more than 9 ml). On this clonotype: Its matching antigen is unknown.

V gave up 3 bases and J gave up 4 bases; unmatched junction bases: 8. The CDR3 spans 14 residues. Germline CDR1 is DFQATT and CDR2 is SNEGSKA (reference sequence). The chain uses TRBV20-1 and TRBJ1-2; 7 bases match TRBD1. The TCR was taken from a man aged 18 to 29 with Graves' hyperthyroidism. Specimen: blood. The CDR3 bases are TGCAGTGCTAGGGGGGACAGAATTATCTATGGCTACACCTTC. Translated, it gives CSARGDRIIYGYTF.